The rows below give T cell receptor beta chains drawn from one sample of a study of cytomegalovirus exposure and HLA in healthy donors. Clones were read by immunoSEQ multiplex PCR, and TCRdb kept only the in-frame ones, dropping some. The data contain about 200,000 clones, roughly 80% of them singletons. The sequenced sample was PBMCs. The receptors come from a girl between 2 and 10 years old in good health and CMV-seronegative. CDR3s include the opening cysteine and the closing phenylalanine or tryptophan. D genes are given only for firm matches. Clone size is shown for a subset of rows, as once, few, many or a class of expanded clone.

. | . | TRBJ1-2 | TRBV5-1 | CASSPGTLDYGYTF | TGCGCCAGCAGCCCTGGGACACTGGACTATGGCTACACCTTC
TRBD2 | once | TRBJ2-1 | TRBV19 | CASSLGLATHNEQFF | TGTGCCAGTAGTCTCGGACTAGCGACCCACAATGAGCAGTTCTTC
. | few | TRBJ2-7 | TRBV6-5 | CASSYGAGAYEQYF | TGTGCCAGCAGTTACGGGGCAGGGGCCTACGAGCAGTACTTC
TRBD1 | . | TRBJ1-4 | TRBV2 | CASSQKDRGYGEKLFF | TGTGCCAGCAGCCAAAAGGACAGGGGGTATGGTGAAAAACTGTTTTTT
TRBD2 | . | TRBJ2-7 | TRBV29-1 | CSVSPSGSINEQYF | TGCAGCGTTTCGCCTAGCGGGAGTATCAACGAGCAGTACTTC
TRBD1 | . | TRBJ1-1 | TRBV6-1 | CASSSHRGPGSEAFF | TGTGCCAGCAGTTCTCACAGGGGGCCGGGTAGTGAAGCTTTCTTT
. | . | TRBJ2-1 | TRBV5-4 | CASSLNPGSVEQFF | TGTGCCAGCAGCTTGAATCCAGGTAGCGTTGAGCAGTTCTTC
. | . | TRBJ1-1 | TRBV19 | CASSIQLNTEAFF | TGTGCCAGTAGTATCCAGTTGAACACTGAAGCTTTCTTT
TRBD2 | . | TRBJ2-7 | TRBV7-2 | CASSRLAGYYEQYF | TGTGCCAGCAGCCGACTAGCGGGGTACTACGAGCAGTACTTC
TRBD2 | . | TRBJ2-3 | TRBV9 | CASSVGNPAGDTDTQYF | TGTGCCAGCAGCGTAGGAAACCCAGCGGGAGACACAGATACGCAGTATTTT
TRBD2 | . | TRBJ2-3 | TRBV27 | CASSLAGGRADTQYF | TGTGCCAGCAGTTTAGCGGGGGGGAGGGCAGATACGCAGTATTTT
. | . | TRBJ1-2 | TRBV5-4 | CATRQQGNYGYTF | TGTGCCACCCGCCAACAGGGCAACTATGGCTACACCTTC
. | . | TRBJ1-1 | TRBV19 | CASIQGRGTEAFF | TGTGCCAGTATCCAGGGGCGCGGAACTGAAGCTTTCTTT
TRBD1 | . | TRBJ1-5 | TRBV6-5 | CASSGDRGNQPQHF | TGTGCCAGCAGCGGGGACAGGGGCAATCAGCCCCAGCATTTT
. | . | TRBJ2-7 | TRBV30 | CAWNGRDWYSYEQYF | TGTGCCTGGAATGGCCGGGACTGGTACTCCTACGAGCAGTACTTC
TRBD2 | . | TRBJ2-2 | TRBV2 | CASRGTSGTGELFF | TGTGCCAGCAGGGGGACTAGCGGGACCGGGGAGCTGTTTTTT